Each of the 15 T cell receptor beta chains below was sequenced from the same sample in a study of CD8+ T cells in alopecia areata. In each case, RNA was isolated and then reverse transcribed into cDNA as the sequencing template. The repertoire was sequenced with immunoSEQ multiplex PCR; TCRdb's copy has only in-frame clones and lacks some. The sample contains tens of thousands of clones, around 29% of which appear only once. Noted treatment: oral pan-JAK inhibitor, 5-10 mg twice daily. The sequencing here drew on CD8+ T cells sorted from blood, taken at week 4, from a patient treated with tofacitinib. The receptors stem from a human donor with alopecia areata.

This rearrangement joins TRBV5-6 to TRBJ1-2; D possibly corresponds to TRBD1 (5 bases). The CDR3 sequence is 14 residues long. In germline, CDR1 is SGHDT, CDR2 YYEEEE. The V end lost 5 bases, the J end lost 3 bases, and 14 bases lay between the germline ends. In DNA, the CDR3 is TGTGCCAGCAGACATGACAGCGGAGACTATGGCTACACCTTC. This codes for CASRHDSGDYGYTF.

The V gene is TRBV30, the J gene TRBJ2-2; D remains unclear. Trimming took 2 bases from V and 6 from J, leaving 7 bases between them. In germline, CDR1 is GTSNPN, CDR2 SVGIG (reference sequence). This CDR3 region has 12 residues. The CDR3 DNA is TGTGCCTGGAGTTCCCAGCCCGGGGAGCTGTTTTTT. Translated: CAWSSQPGELFF.

V usage is TRBV6-5 and J usage is TRBJ2-7; D remains unclear. The CDR3 contains 12 residues. V was cut by 5 bases and J by 7 bases, with 12 bases left in between. Germline V gives CDR1 MNHEY, CDR2 SVGAGI. The CDR3 coding sequence is TGTGCCAGCAGTCCCTCCGGAGTGGAGCAGTACTTC. It encodes CASSPSGVEQYF.

This clone was found a few times. The chain couples TRBV29-1 to TRBJ1-1; D remains ambiguous. The germline V and J ends were trimmed by 6 bases and 4 bases, with 15 bases remaining between them. CDR1 is SQVTM, CDR2 ANQGSEA, per germline. This CDR3 region has 13 residues. CDR3 DNA sequence: TGCAGCGTGGGCTCTGGGCTGACCACTGAAGCTTTCTTT. Amino acid sequence: CSVGSGLTTEAFF.

The chain is built from TRBV29-1 and TRBJ2-7; D not certain. The CDR3 loop spans 12 amino acids. From germline, CDR1 is SQVTM and CDR2 ANQGSEA. The V and J ends lost 1 base and 3 bases respectively, with 7 bases between them. The DNA for the CDR3 is TGCAGCGTTGAAGCGGCGAGCTACGAGCAGTACTTC. Translating it yields CSVEAASYEQYF.

The J gene is TRBJ2-7, the V gene TRBV23-1; tentative D call: TRBD1 (5 bases). TRBV23-1 is identified as an open reading frame with a role that is uncertain. The V end lost 0 bases, the J end lost 0 bases, and 12 bases lay between the germline ends. CDR3 size: 16 residues. The CDR3 DNA sequence: TGCGCCAGCAGTCAATCGATTAGGGGATACTCCTACGAGCAGTACTTC. This translates into CASSQSIRGYSYEQYF.

This clone was detected only a few times. The rearrangement uses TRBV19 and TRBJ2-1, with TRBD2 matching 7 bases. The CDR3 consists of 16 residues. V gave up 3 bases and J gave up 5 bases; unmatched junction bases: 10. Germline CDR1 reads LNHDA; CDR2 reads SQIVND (reference sequence). DNA for the CDR3: TGTGCCAGTAGTATGTGGGGTACTAGCGTTGACAATGAGCAGTTCTTC. Residues: CASSMWGTSVDNEQFF. Full variable domain (outside the CDR3, taken from reference TRBV19 and TRBJ2-1): DGGITQSPKYLFRKEGQNVTLSCEQNLNHDAMYWYRQDPGQGLRLIYYSQIVNDFQKGDIAEGYSVSREKKESFPLTVTSAQKNPTAFYLCASSMWGTSVDNEQFFGPGTRLTVL.

V and J are TRBV4-1 and TRBJ1-2; D is unresolved. V gave up 3 bases and J gave up 4 bases, with 6 bases separating them. From germline, CDR1 is MGHRA and CDR2 YSYEKL. The CDR3 consists of 12 residues. DNA of the CDR3: TGCGCCAGCAGCCAGATATCCTATGGCTACACCTTC. Translated: CASSQISYGYTF.

The V call is TRBV29-1, the J call TRBJ2-1, with unresolved D. The CDR3 sequence is 11 residues long. V gave up 1 base and J gave up 7 bases, with 5 bases separating them. The germline V gene has CDR1 SQVTM and CDR2 ANQGSEA. The CDR3 DNA reads TGCAGCGTTGAAGTCGGTAATGAGCAGTTCTTC. Translating gives CSVEVGNEQFF.

The J gene is TRBJ1-1, the V gene TRBV25-1; tentative D call: TRBD1 (6 bases). The CDR3 covers 14 residues. Per the germline V gene, CDR1 is MGHDK and CDR2 is SYGVNS. Deletions cut 4 bases from V and 5 bases from J, with 14 bases between. CDR3 sequence (DNA): TGTGCCAGCAGTGCCGGGACAAAAACAACTGAAGCTTTCTTT. Translated, it gives CASSAGTKTTEAFF.

This clone has only a few counts. This rearrangement joins TRBV9 to TRBJ2-7, with TRBD1 as a possible D gene (6 bases). With 4 bases removed from V and 7 bases from J, the gap between germline ends came to 9 bases. Germline V lookup: CDR1 SGDLS, CDR2 YYNGEE. This CDR3 is 11 amino acids long. CDR3 in amino acids: CASSIGQEQYF. In nucleotides, the CDR3 is TGTGCCAGCAGCATCGGACAGGAGCAGTACTTC.

The chain employs TRBV29-1 and TRBJ2-2; the D gene is possibly TRBD2 (5 bases). The V gene's germline CDR1 is SQVTM and CDR2 ANQGSEA. V lost 5 bases, J lost 3 bases, and 16 bases lay in between. This CDR3 is built from 15 residues. CDR3 sequence reads: CSVRLRDFDTGELFF. The CDR3 DNA reads TGCAGCGTTCGACTCCGGGATTTTGACACCGGGGAGCTGTTTTTT.

CDR3 in amino acids: CSAFGTATYNEQFF. The CDR3 DNA reads TGCAGCGCCTTCGGGACGGCTACCTACAATGAGCAGTTCTTC. The rearrangement links TRBV29-1 to TRBJ2-1, with D perhaps given as TRBD1 or TRBD2 (5 bases each). This CDR3 region has 14 residues. Germline lookup yields CDR1 SQVTM and CDR2 ANQGSEA. Trimming took 7 bases from V and 2 from J, leaving 15 bases between them.

V and J are TRBV15 and TRBJ2-3; 8 nucleotides line up with TRBD2. Looked up from germline, CDR1 is LNHNV and CDR2 is YYDKDF (reference sequence). The CDR3 loop spans 14 amino acids. V dropped 4 bases and J dropped 6; count of bases not matched to a gene: 6. The CDR3 bases are TGTGCCACCAGCAACAGCGGGAGTTGGGATACGCAGTATTTT. Its translation is CATSNSGSWDTQYF.

This clone was picked up a small number of times. The chain couples TRBV7-8 to TRBJ2-1; D unclear. The CDR3 covers 11 residues. Trimming pared 7 bases from V and 7 bases from J, leaving 8 bases between. The germline V gene has CDR1 SGHVS and CDR2 FQNEAQ. Written as DNA, the CDR3 is TGTGCCAGCACGAATGGGAATGAGCAGTTCTTC. It is translated as CASTNGNEQFF. The full variable domain, in which reference TRBV7-8 and TRBJ2-1 provide the parts outside the CDR3, is GAGVSQSPRYKVAKRGQDVALRCDPISGHVSLFWYQQALGQGPEFLTYFQNEAQLDKSGLPSDRFFAERPEGSVSTLKIQRTQQEDSAVYLCASTNGNEQFFGPGTRLTVL.